The clone carrying this TCR beta chain turned up a few times. Its antigen remains unidentified. The data were obtained in a study of T cells in Graves' hyperthyroidism and ophthalmopathy. General study points: In the blood, most expanded thyroid clonotypes above 0.001 appeared as well.

Trimming cost V 3 bases and J 5 bases; bases outside gene matches: 6. The CDR3 is 16 residues long. Germline loops: CDR1 MDHEN, CDR2 SYDVKM. Amplified TCR beta CDR3 regions came from RNA transcripts. TCR CDR3 regions were first amplified by RT-PCR with HTBI primers. TCRdb re-derived calls from the multiplex PCR reads in MiXCR, one entry per CDR3 protein. The repertoire holds roughly 660,000 distinct CDR3 sequences, with approximately 15% as singletons. Diagnoses were made from clinical symptoms, serum measures (thyroxine and TRAb), thyroid ultrasound and orbital computed tomography. Sequencing was performed on blood. This TCR came from a man aged 45 to 65 with Graves' hyperthyroidism. The chain links TRBV28 to TRBJ2-2, with 10 bases lining up with TRBD2. This CDR3 is CASSLPAGGRTGELFF. The CDR3 region has the DNA TGTGCCAGCAGTTTGCCAGCGGGAGGGAGAACCGGGGAGCTGTTTTTT.